This T cell receptor (beta chain) was sequenced during a study of CD8+ T cells in alopecia areata. Findings and caveats of the study: Uncertainty remains about how baseline CD8+ expansion links to response, with one nonresponder.

The CDR3 covers 14 residues. Germline V gives CDR1 SNHLY, CDR2 FYNNEI. V was pared by 3 bases and J by 5 bases, with 6 bases of the junction left unmatched. Reverse transcribed after extraction, RNA yielded cDNA as the sequencing template. Sequencing was performed with immunoSEQ multiplex PCR; in TCRdb, only in-frame clones are kept and a portion is missing. This sample has 80,000 to 100,000 clones, with about 40% found just once. Treatment indicated: oral pan-JAK inhibitor, 5-10 mg twice daily. This clone was observed at least ten times. Its antigen is not known. Other DNA sequences in this sample translate to the same CDR3.

The rearrangement links TRBV2 to TRBJ1-1; 7 bases are shared with TRBD1. This sample comprised CD8+ T cells sorted from blood, obtained at week 24, from a patient treated with tofacitinib. This receptor was obtained from a human donor with alopecia areata. CDR3: CASSDEGARTEAFF. The CDR3 DNA reads as TGTGCCAGCAGTGACGAGGGGGCGAGGACTGAAGCTTTCTTT.